The rows below give T cell receptor beta chains drawn from one sample of a study of shared clonotypes between healthy human individuals. Assay used: immunoSEQ multiplex PCR; TCRdb lists only in-frame clones, some missing. The repertoire has nearly 750,000 clones, 72% of them found once; the top ten carry around 1.8%. Sequenced sample: memory CD4+ T cells sorted from blood. These receptors came from a woman in her twenties or thirties in good health. CDR3s include the opening cysteine and the closing phenylalanine or tryptophan. A D gene is named only where the DNA matches it firmly. Where a row states a size, it is once, few, many or the class of an expanded clone; other rows omit it.

J gene: TRBJ2-3
clone size: .
D gene: TRBD2
V gene: TRBV30
CDR3 DNA: TGTGCCTGGAACGTCTGGGAGGGGCGAGATACGCAGTATTTT
CDR3 protein: CAWNVWEGRDTQYF

J gene: TRBJ2-1
clone size: .
D gene: TRBD2
V gene: TRBV19
CDR3 DNA: TGTGCCAGTAATCCCCCCGGGGGGAGGTACAATGAGCAGTTCTTC
CDR3 protein: CASNPPGGRYNEQFF

J gene: TRBJ2-7
clone size: .
D gene: TRBD1
V gene: TRBV5-1
CDR3 DNA: TGCGCCAGCAGCGCCGGGACAGGCCCCTACGAGCAGTACTTC
CDR3 protein: CASSAGTGPYEQYF

J gene: TRBJ1-2
clone size: few
D gene: .
V gene: TRBV28
CDR3 DNA: TGTGCCAGCAGTTTTGGACCGATCTATGGCTACACCTTC
CDR3 protein: CASSFGPIYGYTF

J gene: TRBJ2-7
clone size: .
D gene: TRBD1
V gene: TRBV19
CDR3 DNA: TGTGCCAGTAGTTCTGGGACAGGGGTAGAGGAGCAGTACTTC
CDR3 protein: CASSSGTGVEEQYF

J gene: TRBJ1-5
clone size: .
D gene: .
V gene: TRBV18
CDR3 DNA: TGTGCCAGCTCAGACAGCCGCAATCAGCCCCAGCATTTT
CDR3 protein: CASSDSRNQPQHF

J gene: TRBJ2-5
clone size: .
D gene: .
V gene: TRBV6-6
CDR3 DNA: TGTGCCAGCAGTTATCTAGCCGGGGAGACCCAGTACTTC
CDR3 protein: CASSYLAGETQYF

J gene: TRBJ2-6
clone size: .
D gene: TRBD1
V gene: TRBV29-1
CDR3 DNA: TGCAGCGTTTACGAACAGGGGGCCCGCGCATCTCCCCTCTCTGGGGCCAACGTCCTGACTTTC
CDR3 protein: CSVYEQGARASPLSGANVLTF

J gene: TRBJ1-5
clone size: .
D gene: .
V gene: TRBV4-2
CDR3 DNA: TGTGCCAGCAGCCAAGGTGGGGCCGCCTATAGCAATCAGCCCCAGCATTTT
CDR3 protein: CASSQGGAAYSNQPQHF

J gene: TRBJ2-2
clone size: .
D gene: .
V gene: TRBV4-2
CDR3 DNA: TGTGCCAGCAGCCACTTAAAGGGCGGGACCGGGGAGCTGTTTTTT
CDR3 protein: CASSHLKGGTGELFF

J gene: TRBJ1-1
clone size: few
D gene: .
V gene: TRBV28
CDR3 DNA: TGTGCCACGACGGAGGGGTTGAACACTGAAGCTTTCTTT
CDR3 protein: CATTEGLNTEAFF

J gene: TRBJ1-1
clone size: .
D gene: TRBD1
V gene: TRBV19
CDR3 DNA: TGTGCCAGTAGTATAGCGGGGGACAGGGAAACTGAAGCTTTCTTT
CDR3 protein: CASSIAGDRETEAFF

J gene: TRBJ2-3
clone size: .
D gene: TRBD2
V gene: TRBV5-1
CDR3 DNA: TGCGCCAGCAGCTCCCAACCTAGCGGGAGTAGAGATACGCAGTATTTT
CDR3 protein: CASSSQPSGSRDTQYF

J gene: TRBJ1-2
clone size: .
D gene: TRBD1
V gene: TRBV5-1
CDR3 DNA: TGCGCCAGCAGCTTGGAATCCGGACAGGGGGTCCCCTATGGCTACACCTTC
CDR3 protein: CASSLESGQGVPYGYTF

J gene: TRBJ2-5
clone size: .
D gene: .
V gene: TRBV19
CDR3 DNA: TGTGCCAGTAAAATTAGCCGGACGGGGGAGACCCAGTACTTC
CDR3 protein: CASKISRTGETQYF

J gene: TRBJ1-2
clone size: .
D gene: TRBD1
V gene: TRBV28
CDR3 DNA: TGTGCCAGCAGTCCTCCTAGGACAGGGGCCTATGGCTACACCTTC
CDR3 protein: CASSPPRTGAYGYTF

J gene: TRBJ2-7
clone size: .
D gene: TRBD2
V gene: TRBV5-1
CDR3 DNA: TGCGCCAGCAGCTTGGGCCCCGGACTAGCGGAATACGAGCAGTACTTC
CDR3 protein: CASSLGPGLAEYEQYF

J gene: TRBJ2-2
clone size: .
D gene: .
V gene: TRBV7-8
CDR3 DNA: TGTGCCAGCAGCTCCTTAATCGGACCGAACCTACTCACCGGGGAGCTGTTTTTT
CDR3 protein: CASSSLIGPNLLTGELFF

J gene: TRBJ2-3
clone size: .
D gene: .
V gene: TRBV29-1
CDR3 DNA: TGCAGCGTTGTACAGGTGCTAGGCACAGATACGCAGTATTTT
CDR3 protein: CSVVQVLGTDTQYF

J gene: TRBJ2-5
clone size: .
D gene: TRBD1
V gene: TRBV7-8
CDR3 DNA: TGTGCCAGCAGCTTAGGGGGACAGGGTATAGAGACCCAGTACTTC
CDR3 protein: CASSLGGQGIETQYF

J gene: TRBJ2-7
clone size: .
D gene: .
V gene: TRBV7-2
CDR3 DNA: TGTGCCAGCAGCTTAGCAGGCCTCAGGGAGCAGTACTTC
CDR3 protein: CASSLAGLREQYF

J gene: TRBJ2-7
clone size: .
D gene: TRBD2
V gene: TRBV27
CDR3 DNA: TGTGCCAGCAGTTTATCCATACTAGCGGGGAACTCCTACGAGCAGTACTTC
CDR3 protein: CASSLSILAGNSYEQYF

J gene: TRBJ2-2
clone size: .
D gene: .
V gene: TRBV5-1
CDR3 DNA: TGCGCCAGCAGCTTTACCACTAGCCACACCGGGGAGCTGTTTTTT
CDR3 protein: CASSFTTSHTGELFF

J gene: TRBJ1-4
clone size: .
D gene: TRBD1
V gene: TRBV15
CDR3 DNA: TGTGCCACCAGCAGAGACTACAGGGGCAACGAAAAACTGTTTTTT
CDR3 protein: CATSRDYRGNEKLFF

J gene: TRBJ1-2
clone size: .
D gene: .
V gene: TRBV28
CDR3 DNA: TGTGCCAGCAGTTTAGGAGGGCATGAAGGTGGCTACACCTTC
CDR3 protein: CASSLGGHEGGYTF

J gene: TRBJ2-7
clone size: .
D gene: .
V gene: TRBV14
CDR3 DNA: TGTGCCAGCAGCCAGCAATCGGGTCCCTACGAGCAGTACTTC
CDR3 protein: CASSQQSGPYEQYF

J gene: TRBJ1-1
clone size: many
D gene: .
V gene: TRBV4-1
CDR3 DNA: TGCGCCAGCAGCCAAAGGGGGGGTAATAAGAACACTGAAGCTTTCTTT
CDR3 protein: CASSQRGGNKNTEAFF

J gene: TRBJ1-2
clone size: few
D gene: TRBD1
V gene: TRBV19
CDR3 DNA: TGTGCCAGTACGGAGCCGGGGACAGACCGACATGGCTACACCTTC
CDR3 protein: CASTEPGTDRHGYTF

J gene: TRBJ1-1
clone size: .
D gene: TRBD1
V gene: TRBV29-1
CDR3 DNA: TGCAGCGTGAGACCGGGACAGGGGGTTAAATGGTCCGACGCTTTCTTT
CDR3 protein: CSVRPGQGVKWSDAFF

J gene: TRBJ2-3
clone size: once
D gene: TRBD2
V gene: TRBV28
CDR3 DNA: TGTGCCAGCAGTCCCCTTAGTAGCGGGAAATACACAGATACGCAGTATTTT
CDR3 protein: CASSPLSSGKYTDTQYF

J gene: TRBJ2-7
clone size: few
D gene: .
V gene: TRBV11-2
CDR3 DNA: TGTGCCAGCAGCTTAGATGACTACGAGCAGTACTTC
CDR3 protein: CASSLDDYEQYF

J gene: TRBJ2-3
clone size: .
D gene: .
V gene: TRBV21-1
CDR3 DNA: TGTGCCAGCAGCGGCCCCGGGACTTCTAGCACAGATACGCAGTATTTT
CDR3 protein: CASSGPGTSSTDTQYF

J gene: TRBJ2-5
clone size: .
D gene: .
V gene: TRBV7-8
CDR3 DNA: TGTGCCAGCAGCTTAGGGGCGGCAGGGTTTGAGACCCAGTACTTC
CDR3 protein: CASSLGAAGFETQYF

J gene: TRBJ1-1
clone size: .
D gene: .
V gene: TRBV4-1
CDR3 DNA: TGCGCCAGCAGGGGTCCTCTAGTAGGGACTGAAGCTTTCTTT
CDR3 protein: CASRGPLVGTEAFF

J gene: TRBJ1-4
clone size: .
D gene: .
V gene: TRBV28
CDR3 DNA: TGTGCCAGCAGTCCGGTTAGGGCCCCATTTGAAAAACTGTTTTTT
CDR3 protein: CASSPVRAPFEKLFF

J gene: TRBJ2-1
clone size: .
D gene: .
V gene: TRBV19
CDR3 DNA: TGTGCCAGTAGTATAGACCATTTACTAGGAGACAATGAGCAGTTCTTC
CDR3 protein: CASSIDHLLGDNEQFF

J gene: TRBJ1-2
clone size: .
D gene: .
V gene: TRBV14
CDR3 DNA: TGTGCCAGCAGCCAAGCCCAGCAGGGATCAGCCAACTATGGCTACACCTTC
CDR3 protein: CASSQAQQGSANYGYTF

J gene: TRBJ1-1
clone size: .
D gene: .
V gene: TRBV30
CDR3 DNA: TGTGCCTGGAGTCGAGGAATAAACACTGAAGCTTTCTTT
CDR3 protein: CAWSRGINTEAFF

J gene: TRBJ1-2
clone size: .
D gene: .
V gene: TRBV6-1
CDR3 DNA: TGTGCCAGTTCCCCCAGGCGGACTGACTATGGCTACACCTTC
CDR3 protein: CASSPRRTDYGYTF

J gene: TRBJ2-5
clone size: .
D gene: TRBD1
V gene: TRBV4-2
CDR3 DNA: TGTGCCAGCAGCGGATCGGGACAGGGGACAGAGACCCAGTACTTC
CDR3 protein: CASSGSGQGTETQYF

J gene: TRBJ1-5
clone size: .
D gene: .
V gene: TRBV28
CDR3 DNA: TGTGCCAGCAGTTTAGGGCAGCTGCCCCAGCATTTT
CDR3 protein: CASSLGQLPQHF

J gene: TRBJ1-5
clone size: .
D gene: .
V gene: TRBV7-2
CDR3 DNA: TGTGCCAGCAGCTTGTTGGGGGATGGCAATCAGCCCCAGCATTTT
CDR3 protein: CASSLLGDGNQPQHF

J gene: TRBJ1-2
clone size: .
D gene: .
V gene: TRBV10-2
CDR3 DNA: TGCGCCACAGGTCAAACGGGTACGGTCTCTGGCTACACCTTC
CDR3 protein: CATGQTGTVSGYTF

J gene: TRBJ2-3
clone size: few
D gene: TRBD2
V gene: TRBV5-1
CDR3 DNA: TGCGCCAGCAGCTTGGCGGTAGCGGGGTCCGCAGATACGCAGTATTTT
CDR3 protein: CASSLAVAGSADTQYF

J gene: TRBJ2-7
clone size: .
D gene: TRBD2
V gene: TRBV5-4
CDR3 DNA: TGTGCCAGCAGCCCCCGGGACTACTTCGAGCAGTACTTC
CDR3 protein: CASSPRDYFEQYF

J gene: TRBJ2-7
clone size: .
D gene: TRBD1
V gene: TRBV6-1
CDR3 DNA: TGTGCCAGCAGTGAAGCCCAGGGGGTTGCCTACGAGCAGTACTTC
CDR3 protein: CASSEAQGVAYEQYF

J gene: TRBJ2-7
clone size: .
D gene: .
V gene: TRBV6-5
CDR3 DNA: TGTGCCAGCAGTTACTCTTCAGGGACCTACGAGCAGTACTTC
CDR3 protein: CASSYSSGTYEQYF

J gene: TRBJ2-2
clone size: .
D gene: .
V gene: TRBV27
CDR3 DNA: TGTGCCAGCCGAGTGCGAGGAACCGGGGAGCTGTTTTTT
CDR3 protein: CASRVRGTGELFF